These 20 T cell receptor beta chains came from one sample sequenced in a study of blood T cell repertoires in COVID-19. Only in-frame clones appear in the TCRdb table, and some are missing; sequencing was by immunoSEQ multiplex PCR. The sample includes a few hundred thousand clones, over 75% of them seen just once. Source material: PBMCs or T cells enriched from blood (not recorded which). The source of these receptors is a woman aged 55-70 years who had recovered from COVID-19.

The genes are TRBV4-1 and TRBJ2-3; 8 nucleotides line up with TRBD2. The J segment lost 0 bases and the V segment lost 8 bases, leaving 4 bases of the junction unmatched. Germline V lookup: CDR1 MGHRA, CDR2 YSYEKL. The CDR3 loop spans 14 amino acids. The CDR3 sequence: CASGIAGSTDTQYF. Here the CDR3 DNA reads TGCGCCAGCGGTATAGCGGGGAGCACAGATACGCAGTATTTT.

The chain is built from TRBV10-3 and TRBJ1-6; tentative D call: TRBD1 (6 bases). The V gene's germline CDR1 is ENHRY and CDR2 SYGVKD. Trimming shortened V by 10 bases and J by 6 bases, and 13 bases separated the two germline ends. This CDR3 spans 13 amino acids. This chain's CDR3 is CATAGALNSPLHF. The CDR3 DNA reads TGTGCCACCGCAGGGGCACTTAATTCACCCCTCCACTTT.

The rearrangement joins TRBV29-1 to TRBJ2-7; TRBD2 matches at 8 bases. The CDR3 totals 11 residues. Germline trimming cut 5 bases from V and 7 bases from J; bases unmatched to any gene: 4. CDR1 and CDR2 from the germline V gene are SQVTM and ANQGSEA. CDR3 residues: CSVTRGGEQYF. CDR3 bases: TGCAGCGTTACCCGGGGGGGGGAGCAGTACTTC.

The chain recombines TRBV7-9 with TRBJ1-1; 7 nucleotides match TRBD1. This CDR3 has 14 residues. Germline CDR1 reads SEHNR; CDR2 reads FQNEAQ (reference sequence). Losses at the gene ends were 6 bases for V and 5 bases for J; bases not matched to a gene: 9. CDR3 DNA: TGTGCCAGCAGTTTTACAGGGGAGCGGACTGAAGCTTTCTTT. It specifies CASSFTGERTEAFF.

The V and J genes are TRBV9 and TRBJ2-7; 10 nucleotides line up with TRBD1. Germline lookup yields CDR1 SGDLS and CDR2 YYNGEE. V shed 2 bases, J shed 5 bases, and the junction held 10 bases outside the gene matches. The CDR3 totals 16 residues. For the CDR3, the DNA is TGTGCCAGCAGCGTGCTCCCCGGGACAGGGGCCCACGAGCAGTACTTC. It encodes CASSVLPGTGAHEQYF.

In its sample, this clone was seen once. This chain links TRBV7-2 with TRBJ2-7, with a possible D match to TRBD1 (5 bases). The V and J ends lost 1 base and 1 base respectively, with 11 bases between them. Germline V CDR1 and CDR2: SGHTA, FQGNSA. This CDR3 contains 15 residues. CDR3 sequence (DNA): TGTGCCAGCAGCTTAGGCCCTGCAGGGTCCTACGAGCAGTACTTC. Translated, it gives CASSLGPAGSYEQYF.

This chain connects TRBV6-5 to TRBJ2-7, with a tentative D call TRBD2 (6 bases). The CDR3 sequence is 15 residues long. Germline lookup yields CDR1 MNHEY and CDR2 SVGAGI. Trimming cost V 0 bases and J 7 bases, with 16 bases left between them. CDR3 bases: TGTGCCAGCAGTTACTCATGGACCCGGAGGGAAGAGCAGTACTTC. Amino acids: CASSYSWTRREEQYF.

The DNA for the CDR3 is TGTGCCAGTAGTGCATTAGACAGGGTGGAAGAGACCCAGTACTTC. It codes for CASSALDRVEETQYF. This chain uses TRBV19 with TRBJ2-5, with 7 bases matching TRBD1. Germline trimming cut 5 bases from V and 3 bases from J; bases unmatched to any gene: 9. Germline V gives CDR1 LNHDA, CDR2 SQIVND (reference sequence). The CDR3 covers 15 residues.

The chain links TRBV5-1 to TRBJ1-4, with D tentatively TRBD1 (5 bases). CDR1 and CDR2 from the germline V gene are SGHRS and YFSETQ. CDR3 length: 15 amino acids. Trimming left V 4 bases short and J 0 bases short, with 10 bases between. The CDR3 coding sequence is TGCGCCAGCAGCCGGTCAGGGACAACTAATGAAAAACTGTTTTTT. Its translation is CASSRSGTTNEKLFF. The full variable domain, with the rest looked up from reference TRBV5-1 and TRBJ1-4, is KAGVTQTPRYLIKTRGQQVTLSCSPISGHRSVSWYQQTPGQGLQFLFEYFSETQRNKGNFPGRFSGRQFSNSRSEMNVSTLELGDSALYLCASSRSGTTNEKLFFGSGTQLSVL.

This chain joins TRBV7-9 and TRBJ1-1, with TRBD1 as a possible D gene (5 bases). The germline CDR1 and CDR2 sequences are SEHNR and FQNEAQ (reference sequence). This CDR3 is built from 15 residues. V was shortened by 5 bases and J by 1 base, with 14 bases between the two germline ends. The CDR3 protein is CASSHRLGGNTEAFF. The CDR3 nucleotides read TGTGCCAGCAGCCACCGTTTGGGGGGGAACACTGAAGCTTTCTTT. The variable domain in full, with the rest retrieved from reference TRBV7-9 and TRBJ1-1, is DTGVSQNPRHKITKRGQNVTFRCDPISEHNRLYWYRQTLGQGPEFLTYFQNEAQLEKSRLLSDRFSAERPKGSFSTLEIQRTEQGDSAMYLCASSHRLGGNTEAFFGQGTRLTVV.

The chain couples TRBV12-3 or TRBV12-4 to TRBJ2-1; D call uncertain. This CDR3 is 13 amino acids long. V lost 6 bases and J lost 9, with 15 bases in between. CDR3 amino acids: CASSLTVHIEQFF. The CDR3 bases are TGTGCCAGCAGCCTTACCGTCCACATTGAGCAGTTCTTC.

Here the CDR3 DNA reads TGTGCCAGCAGTAGTCGGGAGGAGGCGACCTCCTACGAGCAGTACTTC. This gives the protein CASSSREEATSYEQYF. The J gene is TRBJ2-7, the V gene TRBV21-1; TRBD2, the D gene given by the table, was not confirmed from the DNA. TRBV21-1 is termed a pseudogene. The CDR3 is made up of 16 amino acids.

The chain has TRBV10-3 and TRBJ2-5; D unclear. The CDR3 runs to 13 residues. Between the trimmed V and J ends, which lost 8 bases and 2 bases, there was a span of 12 bases. Germline lookup yields CDR1 ENHRY and CDR2 SYGVKD. CDR3 nucleotide sequence: TGTGCCATCTGGGCCAGGCCGCAAGAGACCCAGTACTTC. Translated, it gives CAIWARPQETQYF.

This clone has a single count. V is TRBV2 and J is TRBJ2-5; TRBD2 matches at 16 bases. Germline V gene lookup returns CDR1 SNHLY and CDR2 FYNNEI. CDR3 length: 17 amino acids. Unmatched junction bases numbered 8, after V lost 6 bases and J lost 4 bases. The CDR3 here is CASRPGLAGGRRETQYF. CDR3 nucleotides: TGTGCCAGCAGACCGGGACTAGCGGGAGGGCGGCGAGAGACCCAGTACTTC.

The chain joins TRBV7-9 to TRBJ1-2, with 8 bases aligning to TRBD1. The germline CDR1 and CDR2 sequences are SEHNR and FQNEAQ (reference sequence). The length of the CDR3 is 15 residues. V lost 4 bases and J lost 4; bases outside the gene matches: 8. CDR3 nucleotide sequence: TGTGCCAGCAGCTGGACAGGGATCTTTAGCTATGGCTACACCTTC. Protein sequence: CASSWTGIFSYGYTF.

The chain joins TRBV5-4 to TRBJ1-1, with D possibly matching TRBD1 (5 bases). Germline CDR1 is SGHNT and CDR2 is YYREEE (reference sequence). CDR3 length equals 15 residues. The V end lost 1 base, the J end lost 0 bases, and 10 bases lay between the germline ends. The CDR3 nucleotides read TGTGCCAGCAGCTTGCCCGGGGGTATGAACACTGAAGCTTTCTTT. It yields the protein CASSLPGGMNTEAFF.

The rearrangement joins TRBV7-2 to TRBJ2-7, with 9 positions matching TRBD2. CDR1 is SGHTA and CDR2 is FQGNSA in the germline V gene. The CDR3 sequence is 15 residues long. Unmatched junction bases numbered 8, after V lost 4 bases and J lost 4 bases. The CDR3 DNA follows: TGTGCCAGCAGCTCCGGGACTAGCCGGGTGTACGAGCAGTACTTC. Amino acids: CASSSGTSRVYEQYF. The variable domain in full, completed from reference TRBV7-2 and TRBJ2-7, reads GAGVSQSPSNKVTEKGKDVELRCDPISGHTALYWYRQSLGQGLEFLIYFQGNSAPDKSGLPSDRFSAERTGGSVSTLTIQRTQQEDSAVYLCASSSGTSRVYEQYFGPGTRLTVT.

V is TRBV5-4 and J is TRBJ2-7; the D is unclear. The CDR3 is made up of 12 amino acids. Germline V gives CDR1 SGHNT, CDR2 YYREEE (reference sequence). V lost 0 bases to trimming and J lost 2 bases, with 3 bases between them. DNA of the CDR3: TGTGCCAGCAGCTTGGATACCTACGAGCAGTACTTC. It codes for CASSLDTYEQYF.

This clone appeared a single time. Other DNA sequences in the sample encode the same CDR3. The rearrangement uses TRBV2 and TRBJ1-5; D is perhaps TRBD1 (6 bases). The germline V and J ends were trimmed by 3 bases and 4 bases, with 10 bases remaining between them. The CDR3 consists of 14 residues. Germline CDR1 and CDR2: SNHLY and FYNNEI. The CDR3 region is CASSDRGRNQPQHF. The CDR3 bases are TGTGCCAGCAGTGACAGGGGCAGGAATCAGCCCCAGCATTTT. The whole variable domain, remainder taken from reference TRBV2 and TRBJ1-5, is EPEVTQTPSHQVTQMGQEVILRCVPISNHLYFYWYRQILGQKVEFLVSFYNNEISEKSEIFDDQFSVERPDGSNFTLKIRSTKLEDSAMYFCASSDRGRNQPQHFGDGTRLSIL.

The chain recombines TRBV6-2 or TRBV6-3 with TRBJ2-7; 8 bases agree with TRBD1. The trim removed 5 bases at V and 5 bases at J, leaving 11 bases unmatched. CDR3 length: 15 amino acids. From germline, CDR1 is MNHEY and CDR2 SVGEGT. The CDR3 DNA reads as TGTGCCAGCAGTGGTTTCTGGCAGGGGGCGGACGAGCAGTACTTC. It is translated as CASSGFWQGADEQYF.